Listed below are T cell receptor beta chains from one sample, sequenced in a study of T cells in Graves' hyperthyroidism and ophthalmopathy. Via MiXCR, TCRdb re-called the multiplex PCR reads, giving one row per CDR3 protein. The sample shows roughly 380,000 distinct CDR3 sequences, approximately 15% of them seen only once. The sequenced material came from blood. All receptors derive from a woman aged 55-69 years with Graves' hyperthyroidism. The CDR3 runs from the conserved cysteine through the conserved F or W. The D gene is left open where the match is weak. Clone size is shown for a subset of rows, as once, few, many or a class of expanded clone.

many | TRBJ1-3 | . | TRBV11-3 | CASSLAPGLSGNTIYF | TGTGCCAGCAGCTTGGCCCCAGGGCTCTCTGGAAACACCATATATTTT
. | TRBJ2-1 | TRBD1 | TRBV10-3 | CAISDFQGAINEQFF | TGTGCCATCAGTGATTTTCAGGGGGCTATTAATGAGCAGTTCTTC
. | TRBJ2-1 | . | TRBV11-2 | CASSERGDEQFF | TGTGCCAGCAGTGAAAGGGGAGATGAGCAGTTCTTC
. | TRBJ2-5 | TRBD2 | TRBV2 | CASHGLAVQETQYF | TGTGCCAGCCATGGACTAGCGGTCCAAGAGACCCAGTACTTC
many | TRBJ1-2 | . | TRBV30 | CAWSVGGSVGYTF | TGTGCCTGGAGTGTCGGCGGGTCAGTTGGCTACACCTTC
many | TRBJ2-6 | . | TRBV30 | CAWSPGANVLTF | TGTGCCTGGAGCCCAGGGGCCAACGTCCTGACTTTC
many | TRBJ2-7 | . | TRBV6-1 | CASRTSYEQYF | TGTGCCAGCAGAACGAGCTACGAGCAGTACTTC
few | TRBJ2-7 | TRBD2 | TRBV12-3/TRBV12-4 | CASSLAGTSNEQYF | TGTGCCAGCAGTTTAGCGGGGACTAGTAACGAGCAGTACTTC
many | TRBJ2-5 | TRBD2 | TRBV24-1 | CATSEASGYQETQYF | TGTGCCACCAGTGAAGCTAGCGGGTACCAAGAGACCCAGTACTTC
many | TRBJ2-5 | TRBD2 | TRBV12-3/TRBV12-4 | CASSGTSGSAQYF | TGTGCCAGCAGCGGGACTAGCGGGAGCGCCCAGTACTTC
few | TRBJ2-1 | TRBD2 | TRBV15 | CATARASGRPDEQFF | TGTGCCACCGCGAGAGCTAGCGGGAGGCCAGATGAGCAGTTCTTC
. | TRBJ2-7 | . | TRBV5-1 | CASSPRLGDEQYF | TGCGCCAGCAGCCCCCGTCTAGGGGACGAGCAGTACTTC
many | TRBJ2-3 | TRBD2 | TRBV5-8 | CASSTGLAGPTDTQYF | TGTGCCAGCAGCACGGGACTAGCGGGCCCCACAGATACGCAGTATTTT
many | TRBJ1-5 | . | TRBV12-3/TRBV12-4 | CASSLRDTFNQPQHF | TGTGCCAGCAGCTTGAGGGACACATTCAATCAGCCCCAGCATTTT
. | TRBJ2-1 | TRBD2 | TRBV12-3/TRBV12-4 | CASKTTSGSNEQFF | TGTGCCAGCAAAACAACTAGCGGGAGTAATGAGCAGTTCTTC
many | TRBJ2-7 | TRBD1 | TRBV18 | CASSPLIGTASYEQYF | TGTGCCAGCTCACCATTGATCGGGACAGCTTCCTACGAGCAGTACTTC
many | TRBJ2-6 | TRBD1 | TRBV5-4 | CASSLVTGGRANVLTF | TGTGCCAGCAGCTTGGTGACAGGGGGTAGGGCCAACGTCCTGACTTTC